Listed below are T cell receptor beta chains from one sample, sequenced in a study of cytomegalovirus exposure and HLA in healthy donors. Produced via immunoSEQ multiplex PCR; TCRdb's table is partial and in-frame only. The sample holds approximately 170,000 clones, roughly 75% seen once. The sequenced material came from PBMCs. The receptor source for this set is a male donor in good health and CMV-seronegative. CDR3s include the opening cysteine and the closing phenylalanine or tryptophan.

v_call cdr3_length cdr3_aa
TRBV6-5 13 CASSYRVEDTQYF
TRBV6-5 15 CASSARLAGYNEQFF
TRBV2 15 CASSEREGRYNEQFF
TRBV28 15 CASSAGTGGRYEQYF
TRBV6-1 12 CASSDSVQPQHF
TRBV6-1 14 CASGSGGAADTQYF
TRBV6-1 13 CAISGGSSYEQYF
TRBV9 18 CASSGRDRGGGRTDTQYF
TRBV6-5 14 CASSYSLGPDTQYF
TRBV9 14 CASSVDEVLRTQYF
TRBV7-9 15 CASSGTGLSTDTQYF
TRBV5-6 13 CASSGQGAIEQYF
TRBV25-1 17 CASSDPVDGSSYNEQFF
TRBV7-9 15 CASSGQYLSTDTQYF
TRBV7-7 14 CASSPSGRKETQYF
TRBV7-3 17 CASSLPVAGFSTDTQYF
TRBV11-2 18 CASSLVPTQQGSGKTQYF
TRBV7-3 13 CASSSTPDQPQHF
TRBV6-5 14 CASRGLGVGNEQFF
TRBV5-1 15 CASSLVSGQSYEQYF
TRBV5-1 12 CASSRDRVASTF
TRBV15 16 CATSRDKGIRANEQFF
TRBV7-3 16 CASSAHRTANTGELFF
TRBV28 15 CASKESKRGTTEAFF
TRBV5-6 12 CASSSDSYEQYF
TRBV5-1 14 CASSRDISGIEQYF
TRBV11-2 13 CASSLPGNYGYTF
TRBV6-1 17 CASSVAALAGGTGELFF
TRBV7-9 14 CASSIKDRGETQYF
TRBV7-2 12 CASSLLRDTQYF
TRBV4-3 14 CASSFGQGDETQYF